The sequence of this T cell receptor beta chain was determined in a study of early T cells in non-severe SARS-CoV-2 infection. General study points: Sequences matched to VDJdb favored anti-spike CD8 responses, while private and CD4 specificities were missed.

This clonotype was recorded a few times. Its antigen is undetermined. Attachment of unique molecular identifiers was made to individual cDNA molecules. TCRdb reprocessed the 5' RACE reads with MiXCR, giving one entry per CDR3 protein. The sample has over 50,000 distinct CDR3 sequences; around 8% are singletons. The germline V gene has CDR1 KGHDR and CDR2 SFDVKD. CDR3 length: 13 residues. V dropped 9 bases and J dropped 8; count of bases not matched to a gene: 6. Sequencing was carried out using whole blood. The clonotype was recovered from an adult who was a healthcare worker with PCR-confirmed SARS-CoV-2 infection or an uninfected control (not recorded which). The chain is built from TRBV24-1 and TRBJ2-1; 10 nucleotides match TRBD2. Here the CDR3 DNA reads TGTGCCACCCTAGCGGGAGTCCACCATGAGCAGTTCTTC. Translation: CATLAGVHHEQFF.